A single sample is the source of the 8 T cell receptor beta chains below, sequenced in a study of T-cell memory formation after mild COVID-19. Using its own MiXCR run on the 5' RACE reads, TCRdb lists one record per CDR3 protein. Of around 200,000 distinct CDR3 sequences in the sample, under 12% are singletons; the top ten hold around 3.3%. Sequencing input: PBMCs or a T cell subset sorted from them (not recorded which). The receptors here all came from a man aged 18 to 29 who had mild COVID-19 (a few samples of this study predate the infection). Cell type and time point are not known.

This clonotype was seen more than once but under ten times. The V gene is TRBV5-1, the J gene TRBJ1-6, with D unresolved. V was shortened by 3 bases and J by 5 bases, with 15 bases between the two germline ends. There are 16 residues in the CDR3. Germline CDR1 reads SGHRS; CDR2 reads YFSETQ. CDR3 region: CASSSSGSLDNSPLHF. In DNA form, the CDR3 reads TGCGCCAGCAGCTCCTCGGGGAGTTTGGATAATTCACCCCTCCACTTT.

J is TRBJ2-5 and V is TRBV12-3 or TRBV12-4; TRBD2 matches 8 bases. The CDR3 spans 15 residues. With V trimmed by 5 bases and J by 4 bases, 9 bases remained unmatched. CDR3 loop: CASSRRTSSAETQYF. CDR3 DNA: TGTGCCAGCAGTCGGAGGACTAGCTCAGCAGAGACCCAGTACTTC.

The chain has TRBV12-3 or TRBV12-4 and TRBJ1-2; perhaps TRBD1 as D (6 bases). V lost 5 bases and J lost 10, with 11 bases in between. The CDR3 runs 11 residues. In nucleotides, the CDR3 is TGTGCCAGCAGTACCACAGGGTACTACACCTTC. It yields the protein CASSTTGYYTF.

This sequence joins TRBV28 and TRBJ1-5; D not resolved. The V end lost 2 bases, the J end lost 5 bases, and 16 bases lay between the germline ends. Per germline, CDR1 MDHEN and CDR2 SYDVKM. CDR3 length: 16 residues. CDR3 DNA: TGTGCCAGCAGTTTAGGCCCCTTTCGCAGAGATCAGCCCCAGCATTTT. Translation gives CASSLGPFRRDQPQHF. The full variable domain, its missing parts supplied by reference TRBV28 and TRBJ1-5, is DVKVTQSSRYLVKRTGEKVFLECVQDMDHENMFWYRQDPGLGLRLIYFSYDVKMKEKGDIPEGYSVSREKKERFSLILESASTNQTSMYLCASSLGPFRRDQPQHFGDGTRLSIL.

This clonotype was detected ten times or more. The chain joins TRBV7-2 to TRBJ1-6; no reliable D call. CDR1 is SGHTA, CDR2 FQGNSA, per germline. The CDR3 is 12 residues long. Trimming removed 5 bases from V and 6 bases from J, with 5 bases in between. The CDR3 coding sequence is TGTGCCAGCAGCCCAACTAATTCACCCCTCCACTTT. This sequence encodes CASSPTNSPLHF.

CDR3 region: CSAIPPGGSHGELFF. The DNA of the CDR3 is TGCAGTGCTATCCCCCCGGGGGGATCGCATGGGGAGCTGTTTTTT. The gene calls are TRBV20-1 and TRBJ2-2; 7 nucleotides match TRBD2. V was pared by 4 bases and J by 8 bases, with 13 bases of the junction left unmatched. Germline assignment: CDR1 DFQATT and CDR2 SNEGSKA (reference sequence). This CDR3 has 15 residues.

This clonotype has a handful of counts. The J gene is TRBJ1-2, the V gene TRBV6-6; 9 bases match TRBD1. The trim removed 7 bases at V and 8 bases at J, leaving 8 bases unmatched. Germline CDR1 and CDR2: MNHNY and SVGAGI (reference sequence). This CDR3 has 13 amino acids. CDR3 DNA sequence: TGTGCCAGCACCAGCGGGACAGGGTTGGGCTACACCTTC. This translates into CASTSGTGLGYTF.

This clonotype has a handful of counts. This chain joins TRBV4-3 and TRBJ2-2; D may be TRBD1 (6 bases). The V end lost 3 bases, the J end lost 7 bases, and 18 bases lay between the germline ends. Germline lookup yields CDR1 LGHNA and CDR2 YSLEER. The CDR3 covers 16 residues. The CDR3 reads CASSHVHRDIDGELFF. In DNA, the CDR3 is TGCGCCAGCAGCCATGTACACCGGGACATAGACGGGGAGCTGTTTTTT.